Shown below are 14 T cell receptor beta chains from a single sample sequenced in a study of blood T cells in healthy people across ages. Next came a second PCR, run for about 7 to 11 cycles, which used a sample-barcoded 5' primer along with a J-beta primer mix. MiXCR, applied by TCRdb to the 5' RACE reads, yields one record per CDR3 protein. The top ten hold 7.5% to 9% of the sample, which has approximately 490,000 distinct CDR3 sequences, around 24% seen once. The same data also went into a second study, on T cells of mothers and their children.

The material sequenced was blood. All receptors come from a boy younger than 18 in good health.

This clonotype showed up just a few times. V is TRBV12-3 or TRBV12-4 and J is TRBJ2-6, with D uncertain. The length of the CDR3 is 16 residues. V was pared by 2 bases and J by 0 bases, with 8 bases between. The CDR3 spells CASSLNTGSGANVLTF. Here the CDR3 DNA reads TGTGCCAGCAGTTTAAACACCGGCTCTGGGGCCAACGTCCTGACTTTC.

The CDR3 is CSAFPTGLNYGYTF. CDR3 in DNA: TGCAGTGCCTTTCCGACAGGGCTAAACTATGGCTACACCTTC. The rearrangement uses TRBV20-1 and TRBJ1-2, with 7 bases fitting TRBD1. Germline-derived CDR1 and CDR2 are DFQATT and SNEGSKA (reference sequence). The CDR3 loop spans 14 amino acids. The V gene end was trimmed by 6 bases and the J gene end by 2 bases; junction bases not matched to a gene: 9.

This clonotype has only a few counts. The V gene is TRBV27, the J gene TRBJ1-6; tentative D call: TRBD1 (5 bases). Germline CDR1 MNHEY, CDR2 SMNVEV (reference sequence). Trimming took off 2 bases at V and 10 bases at J, with 18 bases between the two ends. The CDR3 contains 16 residues. As DNA, the CDR3 is TGTGCCAGCAGTTTAGGAGGGGCAGGGCTGAACTCACCCCTCCACTTT. As protein: CASSLGGAGLNSPLHF.

The CDR3 here is CAITQSPASGGLDTQYF. The CDR3 nucleotides are TGTGCCATCACCCAGAGTCCTGCTAGCGGGGGGCTAGATACGCAGTATTTT. The chain carries TRBV10-3 and TRBJ2-3; TRBD2 matches 11 bases. CDR3 length: 17 amino acids. With V trimmed by 7 bases and J by 5 bases, 14 bases remained unmatched. Germline V gene lookup returns CDR1 ENHRY and CDR2 SYGVKD.

V gene TRBV29-1 combines with J gene TRBJ2-1, with 12 positions matching TRBD2. In germline, CDR1 is SQVTM, CDR2 ANQGSEA. CDR3 length: 15 amino acids. The ends lost 7 bases at V and 3 bases at J; junction bases unmatched: 7. The CDR3 is CSARGLAGFYNEQFF. CDR3 coding DNA: TGCAGCGCCAGGGGACTAGCGGGCTTCTACAATGAGCAGTTCTTC.

This clonotype was recorded a few times. The chain combines TRBV5-1 with TRBJ2-7; D call uncertain. V was shortened by 1 base and J by 2 bases, with 10 bases between the two germline ends. The CDR3 runs to 14 residues. CDR1 and CDR2 (germline): SGHRS, YFSETQ. In DNA, the CDR3 is TGCGCCAGCAGCTTGCTGGCCAGACCCTACGAGCAGTACTTC. It is translated as CASSLLARPYEQYF.

Only a few counts were recorded for this clonotype. The rearrangement joins TRBV7-9 to TRBJ2-7, with TRBD2 matching over 7 bases. There are 15 residues in the CDR3. Germline lookup yields CDR1 SEHNR and CDR2 FQNEAQ (reference sequence). The ends lost 1 base at V and 4 bases at J; junction bases unmatched: 7. CDR3: CASSLDAGVVYEQYF. For the CDR3, the DNA is TGTGCCAGCAGCTTAGATGCGGGAGTGGTGTACGAGCAGTACTTC.

The chain links TRBV7-2 to TRBJ1-3; D unresolved. Between the trimmed V and J ends, which lost 4 bases and 0 bases, there was a span of 7 bases. CDR3 size: 14 residues. Germline V gene data show CDR1 as SGHTA and CDR2 as FQGNSA. This CDR3 is CASSSGVSGNTIYF. In nucleotides, the CDR3 is TGTGCCAGCAGCTCGGGAGTCTCTGGAAACACCATATATTTT.

This clonotype was recorded many times. The CDR3 spells CASSLVGENIQYF. The CDR3 DNA follows: TGTGCCAGCAGCTTGGTAGGAGAAAACATTCAGTACTTC. The V call is TRBV7-9, the J call TRBJ2-4, with D unclear. This CDR3 is 13 amino acids long. The V gene lost 3 bases and the J gene lost 5 bases, with 8 bases spanning the gap. CDR1 is SEHNR and CDR2 is FQNEAQ in the germline V gene (reference sequence).

The chain has TRBV29-1 and TRBJ2-7; 11 nucleotides line up with TRBD2. Trimming cost V 1 base and J 6 bases; bases outside gene matches: 11. Germline V gene data show CDR1 as SQVTM and CDR2 as ANQGSEA. The CDR3 has 16 residues. In nucleotides, the CDR3 is TGCAGCGTTGAAGTAATAGCGGGAGGGCCTGACGGCGAGCAGTACTTC. Protein product: CSVEVIAGGPDGEQYF.

The V call is TRBV3-1, the J call TRBJ2-3; weak D call: TRBD2 (5 bases). CDR3 length equals 16 residues. The V end lost 0 bases, the J end lost 0 bases, and 10 bases lay between the germline ends. CDR1 is LGHDT and CDR2 is YNNKEL in the germline V gene (reference sequence). CDR3 DNA: TGTGCCAGCAGCCAAGAGTCAGCGGTGAGCACAGATACGCAGTATTTT. This encodes CASSQESAVSTDTQYF.

This clonotype was observed a few times. J is TRBJ2-5 and V is TRBV7-2; D perhaps matches TRBD1 (7 bases). The DNA end is more similar to TRBJ2-7, so the J call may be wrong. This CDR3 region has 15 residues. Looked up from germline, CDR1 is SGHTA and CDR2 is FQGNSA. The CDR3 region is CASSPQTGSGYEQYF. The CDR3 DNA sequence: TGTGCCAGCAGCCCCCAGACAGGGAGCGGGTACGAGCAGTACTTC.

V usage is TRBV27 and J usage is TRBJ2-4; perhaps TRBD2 as D (5 bases). Germline V gene data show CDR1 as MNHEY and CDR2 as SMNVEV (reference sequence). Trimming shortened V by 9 bases and J by 1 base, and 13 bases separated the two germline ends. The CDR3 runs to 14 residues. In DNA form, the CDR3 reads TGTGCCAGTCGGGGATTGGTCGCCAAAAACATTCAGTACTTC. It is translated as CASRGLVAKNIQYF.

Turning to this clonotype: Just one base apart from a much larger clone, this may be a read error. V and J are TRBV15 and TRBJ2-3; maybe TRBD2 (7 bases). The CDR3 has 15 amino acids. Germline V lookup: CDR1 LNHNV, CDR2 YYDKDF (reference sequence). CDR3 loop: CATSRSRGGTGTQYF. DNA of the CDR3: TGTGCCACCAGCAGGTCCCGCGGGGGCACAGGTACGCAGTATTTT.